A selection of T cell receptor beta chains follows, all from one sample in a study of blood T cell repertoires in COVID-19. TCRdb keeps only in-frame clones here, not all; method: immunoSEQ multiplex PCR. The table includes about 350,000 clones, 75% to 90% detected once. Sequencing used peripheral blood. These receptors were collected from a woman aged 55 to 70 with COVID-19, enrolled during active disease. Both conserved end residues are part of each CDR3. Each record gives: V gene, D gene, J gene, clone size, CDR3 protein, CDR3 DNA. A D gene is named only where the DNA matches it firmly. Not all rows give a size; the values are once, few, many and, for expanded clones, a class.

>TRBV18|TRBD1|TRBJ2-4|-
CASSGQDENIQYF
TGTGCCAGCTCGGGACAGGATGAAAACATTCAGTACTTC
>TRBV2|-|TRBJ1-5|once
CASSVQSNQPQHF
TGTGCCAGCAGTGTTCAGAGCAATCAGCCCCAGCATTTT
>TRBV12-3/TRBV12-4|-|TRBJ1-1|-
CAGGLGNTEAFF
TGTGCCGGCGGACTGGGGAACACTGAAGCTTTCTTT
>TRBV18|-|TRBJ2-7|few
CASSPAEKQYF
TGTGCCAGCTCACCCGCGGAGAAGCAGTACTTC
>TRBV4-1|TRBD1|TRBJ1-5|few
CASSQPRTGASNQPQHF
TGCGCCAGCAGCCAACCCCGGACAGGGGCTAGCAATCAGCCCCAGCATTTT
>TRBV7-8|TRBD1|TRBJ1-5|-
CASSLASSFRDSPQPQHF
TGTGCCAGCAGCTTAGCATCTTCCTTCCGGGACAGTCCTCAGCCCCAGCATTTT
>TRBV9|TRBD1|TRBJ2-1|-
CASSPGVGQNNEQFF
TGTGCCAGCAGCCCTGGAGTGGGACAGAACAATGAGCAGTTCTTC
>TRBV6-4|-|TRBJ1-5|-
CASALGAGQPQHF
TGTGCCAGCGCTTTAGGGGCAGGGCAGCCCCAGCATTTT
>TRBV14|TRBD2|TRBJ2-1|many
CASSQALGLAGNNEQFF
TGTGCCAGCAGCCAGGCCCTGGGACTAGCAGGAAACAATGAGCAGTTCTTC
>TRBV7-9|-|TRBJ1-5|-
CASSPTGGNQPQHF
TGTGCCAGCAGCCCGACAGGAGGCAATCAGCCCCAGCATTTT
>TRBV7-8|-|TRBJ2-5|-
CASSWTEETQYF
TGTGCCAGCAGCTGGACTGAAGAGACCCAGTACTTC
>TRBV11-2|TRBD2|TRBJ2-3|once
CASSLAWRGGTDTQYF
TGTGCCAGCAGCTTAGCCTGGCGGGGGGGCACAGATACGCAGTATTTT
>TRBV5-1|TRBD1|TRBJ2-2|-
CASSQRTGGTGELFF
TGCGCCAGCAGCCAAAGGACAGGGGGCACCGGGGAGCTGTTTTTT
>TRBV7-9|-|TRBJ1-6|-
CASRQTEDNSPLHF
TGTGCCAGCAGACAGACGGAGGATAATTCACCCCTCCACTTT
>TRBV12-3/TRBV12-4|-|TRBJ1-2|-
CASSFSGDYGYTF
TGTGCCAGCAGTTTTTCAGGGGACTATGGCTACACCTTC
>TRBV12-5|-|TRBJ1-4|-
CASGLLPPGSTNEKLFF
TGTGCTAGTGGTTTGCTACCTCCAGGGTCAACTAATGAAAAACTGTTTTTT
>TRBV29-1|-|TRBJ1-2|-
CSVNHQGYGYTF
TGCAGCGTTAACCATCAGGGGTATGGCTACACCTTC
>TRBV7-9|-|TRBJ2-1|-
CASRTGGEQFF
TGTGCCAGCAGAACCGGTGGTGAGCAGTTCTTC
>TRBV27|-|TRBJ2-2|-
CASSVSLYTGELFF
TGTGCCAGCAGTGTATCGCTATACACCGGGGAGCTGTTTTTT
>TRBV30|TRBD1|TRBJ1-3|-
CACSGGGHTIYF
TGTGCCTGCTCAGGGGGCGGCCACACCATATATTTT
>TRBV7-9|-|TRBJ2-3|once
CASSPRSAEGPTDTQYF
TGTGCCAGCAGCCCCAGGAGTGCAGAGGGCCCGACAGATACGCAGTATTTT
>TRBV7-5|-|TRBJ1-2|-
CARSFDSRPPDRYTF
TGTGCCAGAAGCTTCGACAGCCGCCCTCCTGATCGCTACACCTTC
>TRBV11-2|TRBD1|TRBJ1-1|-
CASSIGQGTEAFF
TGTGCCAGCAGCATAGGACAGGGCACTGAAGCTTTCTTT
>TRBV5-1|TRBD1|TRBJ1-4|-
CASSLTGVSNEKLFF
TGCGCCAGCAGTCTCACAGGGGTTTCAAATGAAAAACTGTTTTTT
>TRBV27|-|TRBJ1-5|-
CASSLEGGRYQPQHF
TGTGCCAGCAGTTTGGAGGGAGGAAGATATCAGCCCCAGCATTTT
>TRBV27|-|TRBJ1-1|-
CASTSEPHRNTEAFF
TGTGCCAGCACTTCGGAACCACACAGGAACACTGAAGCTTTCTTT
>TRBV4-2|-|TRBJ2-7|-
CASSQSSDLDEQYF
TGTGCCAGCAGCCAAAGTTCAGATCTAGACGAGCAGTACTTC